This TCR beta chain was observed in a study of CD8+ T cells in alopecia areata. This clone occurred a few times. Reverse transcribed after extraction, RNA yielded cDNA as the sequencing template. The repertoire was sequenced with immunoSEQ multiplex PCR; TCRdb's copy has only in-frame clones and lacks some. The data contain 200,000 to 250,000 clones, around three fifths of them seen just once; the ten biggest clones take up under 0.5%. Specimens obtained from alopecia areata patients comprised lesional scalp punch biopsies and peripheral blood. PBMCs provided sorted CD4+ and CD8+ T cells. The CDR3 has 14 residues. Deletions cut 2 bases from V and 2 bases from J, with 7 bases between. Germline values: CDR1 SNHLY, CDR2 FYNNEI.

The V and J genes are TRBV2 and TRBJ1-5; tentatively, D is TRBD1 (6 bases). Sequenced here: CD4+ T cells sorted from blood, sampled at week 0. The clonotype originates from a human donor with alopecia areata. CDR3 sequence: CASSESGGNQPQHF. DNA of the CDR3: TGTGCCAGCAGTGAATCAGGGGGCAATCAGCCCCAGCATTTT.